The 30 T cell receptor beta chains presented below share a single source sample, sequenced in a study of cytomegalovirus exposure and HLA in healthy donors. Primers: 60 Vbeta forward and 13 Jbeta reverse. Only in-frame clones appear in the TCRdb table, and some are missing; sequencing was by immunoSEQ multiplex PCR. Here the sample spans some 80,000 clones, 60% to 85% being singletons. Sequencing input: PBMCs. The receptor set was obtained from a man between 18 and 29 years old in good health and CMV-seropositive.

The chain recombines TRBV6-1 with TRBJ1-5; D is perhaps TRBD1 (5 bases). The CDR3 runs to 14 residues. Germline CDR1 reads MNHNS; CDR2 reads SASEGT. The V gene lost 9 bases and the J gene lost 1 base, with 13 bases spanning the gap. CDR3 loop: CASSRDISNQPQHF. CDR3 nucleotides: TGTGCCAGTAGCAGGGATATCAGCAATCAGCCCCAGCATTTT.

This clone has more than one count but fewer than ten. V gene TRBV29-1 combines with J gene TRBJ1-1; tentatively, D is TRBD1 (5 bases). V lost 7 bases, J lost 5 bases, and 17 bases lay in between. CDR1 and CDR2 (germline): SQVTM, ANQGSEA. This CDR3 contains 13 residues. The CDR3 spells CSARPDIRTEAFF. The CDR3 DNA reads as TGCAGCGCCCGGCCGGACATTAGGACTGAAGCTTTCTTT.

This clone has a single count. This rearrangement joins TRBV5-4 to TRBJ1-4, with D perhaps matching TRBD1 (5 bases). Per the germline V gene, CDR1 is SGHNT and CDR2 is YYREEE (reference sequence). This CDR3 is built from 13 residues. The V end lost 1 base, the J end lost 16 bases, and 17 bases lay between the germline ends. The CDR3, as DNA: TGTGCCAGCAGCTTGTGGGGGGACCCTGCGAGGTTTTTT. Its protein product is CASSLWGDPARFF.

The CDR3 nucleotides are TGTGCCAGCAGTGAACGGAGCCCCCCTCAGCAGTTCTTC. This sequence encodes CASSERSPPQQFF. The chain carries TRBV6-1 and TRBJ2-1; no firm D call. The V and J ends lost 2 bases and 11 bases respectively, with 13 bases between them. CDR1 is MNHNS and CDR2 is SASEGT in the germline V gene. The CDR3 extends over 13 amino acids.

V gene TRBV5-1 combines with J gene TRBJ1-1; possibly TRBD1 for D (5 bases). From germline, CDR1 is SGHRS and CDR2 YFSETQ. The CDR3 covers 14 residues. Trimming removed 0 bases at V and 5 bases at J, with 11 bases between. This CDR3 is CASSLEAGLTEAFF. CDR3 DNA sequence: TGCGCCAGCAGCTTGGAAGCAGGGTTGACTGAAGCTTTCTTT.

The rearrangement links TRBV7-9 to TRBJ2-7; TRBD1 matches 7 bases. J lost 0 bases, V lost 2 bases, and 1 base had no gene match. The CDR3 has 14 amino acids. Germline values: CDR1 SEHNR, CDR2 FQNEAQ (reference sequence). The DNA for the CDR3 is TGTGCCAGCAGCTTACGACAGGGCTCCTACGAGCAGTACTTC. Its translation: CASSLRQGSYEQYF.

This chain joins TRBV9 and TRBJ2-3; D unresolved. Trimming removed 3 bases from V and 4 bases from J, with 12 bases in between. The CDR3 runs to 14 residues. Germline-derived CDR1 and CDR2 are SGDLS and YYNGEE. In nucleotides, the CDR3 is TGTGCCAGCAGCGAAAGAGGTTGGGCAGATACGCAGTATTTT. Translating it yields CASSERGWADTQYF.

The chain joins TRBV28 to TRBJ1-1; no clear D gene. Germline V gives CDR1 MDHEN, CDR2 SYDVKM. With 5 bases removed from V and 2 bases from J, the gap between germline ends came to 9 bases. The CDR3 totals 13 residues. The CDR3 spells CASSQVRNTEAFF. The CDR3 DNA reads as TGTGCCAGCAGTCAAGTCAGAAACACTGAAGCTTTCTTT.

The CDR3 nucleotides are TGTGCCAGCAGTGCTGTTGGAAGGACAGGGCTGTATTTT. Translation: CASSAVGRTGLYF. This chain uses TRBV2 with TRBJ2-3, with 8 bases fitting TRBD1. There are 13 residues in the CDR3. Germline CDR1 reads SNHLY; CDR2 reads FYNNEI. Losses at the gene ends were 4 bases for V and 14 bases for J; bases not matched to a gene: 11.

The CDR3 sequence: CATRGTSGYNEQFF. DNA for the CDR3: TGTGCCACCAGGGGGACTAGCGGATACAATGAGCAGTTCTTC. This chain uses TRBV15 with TRBJ2-1, with TRBD2 matching 11 bases. The CDR3 is made up of 14 amino acids. The V gene's germline CDR1 is LNHNV and CDR2 YYDKDF (reference sequence). With V trimmed by 6 bases and J by 4 bases, 2 bases remained unmatched.

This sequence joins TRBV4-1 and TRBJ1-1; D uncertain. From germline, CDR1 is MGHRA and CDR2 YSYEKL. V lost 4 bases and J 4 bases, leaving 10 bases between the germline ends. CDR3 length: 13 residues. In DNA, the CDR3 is TGCGCCAGCAGCCGCTTCAGGCTCACTGAAGCTTTCTTT. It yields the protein CASSRFRLTEAFF.

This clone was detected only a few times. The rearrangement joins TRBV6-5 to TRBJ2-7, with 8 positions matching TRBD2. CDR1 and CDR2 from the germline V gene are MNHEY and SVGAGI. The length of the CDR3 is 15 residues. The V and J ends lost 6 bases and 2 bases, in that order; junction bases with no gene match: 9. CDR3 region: CASRPSRGGTYEQYF. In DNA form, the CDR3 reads TGTGCCAGCAGGCCGAGTCGGGGGGGGACCTACGAGCAGTACTTC.

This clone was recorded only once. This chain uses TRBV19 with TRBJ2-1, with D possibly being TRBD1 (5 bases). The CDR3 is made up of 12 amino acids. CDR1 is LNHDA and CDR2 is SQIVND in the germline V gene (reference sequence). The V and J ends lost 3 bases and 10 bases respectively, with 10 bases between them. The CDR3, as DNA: TGTGCCAGTAGTATTAGTGGGGCGGAGCAGTTCTTC. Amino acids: CASSISGAEQFF.

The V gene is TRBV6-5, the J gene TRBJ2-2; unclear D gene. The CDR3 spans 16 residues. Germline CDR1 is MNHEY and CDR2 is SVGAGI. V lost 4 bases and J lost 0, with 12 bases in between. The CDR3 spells CASSSPPRANTGELFF. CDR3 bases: TGTGCCAGCAGTTCACCCCCTAGAGCGAACACCGGGGAGCTGTTTTTT.

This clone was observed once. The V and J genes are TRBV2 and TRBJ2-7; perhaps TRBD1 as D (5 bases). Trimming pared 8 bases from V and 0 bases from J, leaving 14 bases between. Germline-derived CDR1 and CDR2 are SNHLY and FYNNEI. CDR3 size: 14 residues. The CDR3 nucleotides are TGTGCCAGCCTCAGAACAGGTAGCTCCTACGAGCAGTACTTC. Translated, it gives CASLRTGSSYEQYF.

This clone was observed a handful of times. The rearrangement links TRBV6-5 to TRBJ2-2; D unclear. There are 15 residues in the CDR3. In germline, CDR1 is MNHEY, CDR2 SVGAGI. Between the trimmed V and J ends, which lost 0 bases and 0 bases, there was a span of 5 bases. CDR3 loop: CASSYSSANTGELFF. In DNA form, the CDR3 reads TGTGCCAGCAGTTACTCTTCCGCGAACACCGGGGAGCTGTTTTTT.

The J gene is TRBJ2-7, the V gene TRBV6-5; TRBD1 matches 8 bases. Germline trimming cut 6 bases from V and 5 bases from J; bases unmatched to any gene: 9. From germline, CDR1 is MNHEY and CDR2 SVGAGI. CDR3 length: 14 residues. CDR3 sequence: CASRQDREKDEQYF. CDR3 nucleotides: TGTGCCAGCAGGCAGGACAGGGAAAAAGACGAGCAGTACTTC.

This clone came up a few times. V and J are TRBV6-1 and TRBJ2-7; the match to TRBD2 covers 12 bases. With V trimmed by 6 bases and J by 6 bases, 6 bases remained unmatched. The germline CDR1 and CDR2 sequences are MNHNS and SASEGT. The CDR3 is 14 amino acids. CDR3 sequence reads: CASRETSGRPEQYF. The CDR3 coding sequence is TGTGCCAGCAGGGAAACTAGCGGGAGGCCCGAGCAGTACTTC.

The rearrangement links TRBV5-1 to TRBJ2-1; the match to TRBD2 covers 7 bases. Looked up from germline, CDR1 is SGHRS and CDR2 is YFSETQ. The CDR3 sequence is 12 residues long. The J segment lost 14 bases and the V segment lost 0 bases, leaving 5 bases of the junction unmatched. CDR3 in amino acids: CASSLVAGEEFF. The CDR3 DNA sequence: TGCGCCAGCAGCTTGGTGGCGGGAGAGGAGTTCTTC.

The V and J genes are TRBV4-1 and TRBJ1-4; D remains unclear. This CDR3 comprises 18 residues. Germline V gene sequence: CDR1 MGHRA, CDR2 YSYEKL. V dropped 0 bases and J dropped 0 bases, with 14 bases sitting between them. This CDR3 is CASSQDSLETATNEKLFF. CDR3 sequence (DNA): TGCGCCAGCAGCCAAGATAGCTTAGAAACTGCAACTAATGAAAAACTGTTTTTT.

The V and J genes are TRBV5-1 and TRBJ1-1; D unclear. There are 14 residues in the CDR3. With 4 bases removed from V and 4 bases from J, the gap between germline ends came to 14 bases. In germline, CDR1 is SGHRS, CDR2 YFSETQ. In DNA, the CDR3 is TGCGCCAGCAGCGCGGGATTCTCGGGCACTGAAGCTTTCTTT. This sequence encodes CASSAGFSGTEAFF. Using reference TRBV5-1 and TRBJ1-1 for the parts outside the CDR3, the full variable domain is KAGVTQTPRYLIKTRGQQVTLSCSPISGHRSVSWYQQTPGQGLQFLFEYFSETQRNKGNFPGRFSGRQFSNSRSEMNVSTLELGDSALYLCASSAGFSGTEAFFGQGTRLTVV.

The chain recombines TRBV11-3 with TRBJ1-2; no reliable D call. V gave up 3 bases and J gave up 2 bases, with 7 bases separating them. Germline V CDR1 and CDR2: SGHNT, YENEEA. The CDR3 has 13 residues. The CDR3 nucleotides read TGTGCCAGCAGCTTCGGGGAAAACTATGGCTACACCTTC. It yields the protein CASSFGENYGYTF.

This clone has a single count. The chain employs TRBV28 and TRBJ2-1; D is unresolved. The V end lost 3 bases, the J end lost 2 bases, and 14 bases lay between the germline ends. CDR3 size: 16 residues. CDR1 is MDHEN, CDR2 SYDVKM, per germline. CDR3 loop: CASSFSRNPPYNEQFF. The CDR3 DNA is TGTGCCAGCAGTTTCAGCAGGAACCCGCCCTACAATGAGCAGTTCTTC.

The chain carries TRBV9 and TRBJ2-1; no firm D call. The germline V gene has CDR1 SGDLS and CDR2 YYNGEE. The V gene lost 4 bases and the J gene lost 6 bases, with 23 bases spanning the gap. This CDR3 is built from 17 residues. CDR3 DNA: TGTGCCAGCAGCCTCGCCCCATCTCGCTATGGAGTCAATGAGCAGTTCTTC. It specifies CASSLAPSRYGVNEQFF.

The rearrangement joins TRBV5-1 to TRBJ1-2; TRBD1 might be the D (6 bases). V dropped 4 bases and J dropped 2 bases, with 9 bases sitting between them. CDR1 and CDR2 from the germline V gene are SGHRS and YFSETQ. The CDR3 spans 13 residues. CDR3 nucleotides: TGCGCCAGCAGCCAGGACAGAAACTATGGCTACACCTTC. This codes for CASSQDRNYGYTF.

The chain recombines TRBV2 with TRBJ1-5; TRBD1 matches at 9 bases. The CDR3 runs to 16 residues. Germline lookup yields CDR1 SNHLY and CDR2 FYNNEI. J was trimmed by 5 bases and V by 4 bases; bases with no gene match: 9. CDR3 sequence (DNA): TGTGCCAGCAGTGCGGGGACAGGGATTTCGCATCAGCCCCAGCATTTT. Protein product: CASSAGTGISHQPQHF.

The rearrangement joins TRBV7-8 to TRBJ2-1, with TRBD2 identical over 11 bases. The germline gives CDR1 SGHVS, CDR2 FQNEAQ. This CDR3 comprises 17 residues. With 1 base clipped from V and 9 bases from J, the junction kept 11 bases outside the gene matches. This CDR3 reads CASSLVVTSGRSGEQFF. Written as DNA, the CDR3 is TGTGCCAGCAGCTTAGTAGTTACTAGCGGGAGATCGGGTGAGCAGTTCTTC.

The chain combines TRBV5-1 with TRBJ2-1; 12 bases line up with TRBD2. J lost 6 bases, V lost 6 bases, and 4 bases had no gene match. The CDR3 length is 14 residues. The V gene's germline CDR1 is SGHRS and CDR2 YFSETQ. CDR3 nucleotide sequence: TGCGCCAGCACGGGACTAGCGGGTGTCAATGAGCAGTTCTTC. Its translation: CASTGLAGVNEQFF. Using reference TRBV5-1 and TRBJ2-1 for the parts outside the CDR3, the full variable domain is KAGVTQTPRYLIKTRGQQVTLSCSPISGHRSVSWYQQTPGQGLQFLFEYFSETQRNKGNFPGRFSGRQFSNSRSEMNVSTLELGDSALYLCASTGLAGVNEQFFGPGTRLTVL.

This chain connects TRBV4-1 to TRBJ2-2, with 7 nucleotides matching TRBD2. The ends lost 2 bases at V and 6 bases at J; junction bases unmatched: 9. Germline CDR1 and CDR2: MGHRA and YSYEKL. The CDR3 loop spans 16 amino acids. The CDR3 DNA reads TGCGCCAGCAGCCAATCAGCGGGGCGACTGGCCGGGGAGCTGTTTTTT. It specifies CASSQSAGRLAGELFF.

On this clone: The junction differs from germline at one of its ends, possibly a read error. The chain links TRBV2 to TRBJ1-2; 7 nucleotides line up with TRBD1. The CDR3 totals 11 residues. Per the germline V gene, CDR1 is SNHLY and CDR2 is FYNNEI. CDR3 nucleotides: TGTGCCACCAGTCAGGGGGATGGCTACACCTTC. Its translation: CATSQGDGYTF. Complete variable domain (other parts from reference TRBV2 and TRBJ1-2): EPEVTQTPSHQVTQMGQEVILRCVPISNHLYFYWYRQILGQKVEFLVSFYNNEISEKSEIFDDQFSVERPDGSNFTLKIRSTKLEDSAMYFCATSQGDGYTFGSGTRLTVV.